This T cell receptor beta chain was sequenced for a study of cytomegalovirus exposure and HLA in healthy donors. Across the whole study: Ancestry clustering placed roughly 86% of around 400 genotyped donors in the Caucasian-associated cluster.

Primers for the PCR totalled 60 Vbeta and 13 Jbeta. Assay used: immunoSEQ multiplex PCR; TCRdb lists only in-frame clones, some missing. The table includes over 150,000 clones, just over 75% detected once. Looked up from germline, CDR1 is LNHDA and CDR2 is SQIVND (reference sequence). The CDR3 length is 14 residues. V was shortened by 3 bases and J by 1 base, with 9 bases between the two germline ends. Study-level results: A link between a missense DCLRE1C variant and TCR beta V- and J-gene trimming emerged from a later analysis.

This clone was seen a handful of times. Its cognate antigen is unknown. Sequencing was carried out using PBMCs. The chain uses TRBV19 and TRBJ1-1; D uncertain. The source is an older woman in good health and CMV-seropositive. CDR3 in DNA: TGTGCCAGTAGTATTCCTCGAGGGAACACTGAAGCTTTCTTT. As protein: CASSIPRGNTEAFF.